A single sample gave rise to the 15 T cell receptor beta chains below, sequenced in a study of cytomegalovirus exposure and HLA in healthy donors. It was with 60 Vbeta and 13 Jbeta primers that the PCR ran. Profiling relied on immunoSEQ multiplex PCR, and the TCRdb table lists in-frame clones only, not all of them. Of fewer than 70,000 clones listed, around 68% are singletons. The sequenced sample consisted of PBMCs. Receptor source: a woman younger than 45 in good health and CMV-seronegative.

Worth noting for this clone: This specimen includes other DNA sequences encoding the same CDR3. The CDR3 sequence: CASSQGTSGGFYEQYF. The CDR3 DNA reads TGCGCCAGCAGCCAAGGGACTAGCGGAGGATTCTACGAGCAGTACTTC. V and J are TRBV4-1 and TRBJ2-7; 10 bases match TRBD2. The V gene's germline CDR1 is MGHRA and CDR2 YSYEKL. This CDR3 is 16 amino acids long. V gave up 1 base and J gave up 3 bases; unmatched junction bases: 6.

This clone appeared a few times. This rearrangement joins TRBV11-2 to TRBJ2-7; perhaps TRBD2 as D (6 bases). The length of the CDR3 is 14 residues. The germline CDR1 and CDR2 sequences are SGHAT and FQNNGV. V was trimmed by 5 bases and J by 4 bases, leaving 15 bases between them. For the CDR3, the DNA is TGTGCCAGCAGCCCCGGAGGGTCTACGTACGAGCAGTACTTC. This codes for CASSPGGSTYEQYF. The full variable domain, in which reference TRBV11-2 and TRBJ2-7 provide the parts outside the CDR3, is EAGVAQSPRYKIIEKRQSVAFWCNPISGHATLYWYQQILGQGPKLLIQFQNNGVVDDSQLPKDRFSAERLKGVDSTLKIQPAKLEDSAVYLCASSPGGSTYEQYFGPGTRLTVT.

In this sample, this clone turned up a few times. The chain carries TRBV6-5 and TRBJ1-1; D call uncertain. The CDR3 is 12 residues long. Trimming pared 5 bases from V and 6 bases from J, leaving 10 bases between. Looked up from germline, CDR1 is MNHEY and CDR2 is SVGAGI. The CDR3, as DNA: TGTGCCAGCAGTAGGACCGGGGCTGAAGCTTTCTTT. Its protein is CASSRTGAEAFF.

This sequence joins TRBV6-6 and TRBJ2-7; weak D call: TRBD1 (5 bases). The ends were cut back, 3 bases at V and 2 bases at J, with 11 bases in the middle. The CDR3 totals 14 residues. CDR1 MNHNY and CDR2 SVGAGI come from the germline V gene (reference sequence). The CDR3 DNA reads as TGTGCCAGCAGTTATGTGCAGGGAACCTACGAGCAGTACTTC. It translates to CASSYVQGTYEQYF.

The chain couples TRBV18 to TRBJ2-3; 9 bases agree with TRBD2. This CDR3 is 14 amino acids long. J lost 4 bases, V lost 1 base, and 0 bases had no gene match. Germline V gives CDR1 KGHSH, CDR2 LQKENI. In DNA form, the CDR3 reads TGTGCCAGCTCACCACAGCGGGGGGCAGATACGCAGTATTTT. As protein: CASSPQRGADTQYF.

The chain carries TRBV29-1 and TRBJ2-5; no clear D. This CDR3 contains 13 residues. Germline values: CDR1 SQVTM, CDR2 ANQGSEA. Deletions cut 7 bases from V and 8 bases from J, with 20 bases between. The CDR3 region has the DNA TGCAGCGCCGGAGATTCGGCCCCCCGCACCCAGTACTTC. Translated, it gives CSAGDSAPRTQYF.

The chain recombines TRBV9 with TRBJ1-2, with D hard to call. The CDR3 has 15 residues. With 4 bases removed from V and 6 bases from J, the gap between germline ends came to 19 bases. The germline gives CDR1 SGDLS, CDR2 YYNGEE. CDR3 region: CASSQSLASYNGYTF. In DNA, the CDR3 is TGTGCCAGCAGCCAAAGCTTAGCCAGTTATAATGGCTACACCTTC.

This sequence joins TRBV2 and TRBJ2-3; D may be TRBD1 (5 bases). The CDR3 totals 15 residues. The germline CDR1 and CDR2 sequences are SNHLY and FYNNEI. V was pared by 5 bases and J by 0 bases, with 12 bases between. CDR3 sequence: CASSTYRPSTDTQYF. The CDR3 coding sequence is TGTGCCAGCAGTACCTACAGGCCGAGCACAGATACGCAGTATTTT. Filled out from reference TRBV2 and TRBJ2-3, the complete variable domain reads EPEVTQTPSHQVTQMGQEVILRCVPISNHLYFYWYRQILGQKVEFLVSFYNNEISEKSEIFDDQFSVERPDGSNFTLKIRSTKLEDSAMYFCASSTYRPSTDTQYFGPGTRLTVL.

J is TRBJ2-1 and V is TRBV4-1, with 10 bases identical to TRBD1. The CDR3 is 18 residues long. The ends lost 1 base at V and 7 bases at J; junction bases unmatched: 13. The germline V gene encodes CDR1 MGHRA and CDR2 YSYEKL. The CDR3 region is CASSQALIRDRGFNEQFF. For the CDR3, the DNA is TGCGCCAGCAGCCAAGCCCTTATCCGGGACAGGGGATTTAATGAGCAGTTCTTC.

The rearrangement uses TRBV9 and TRBJ2-3; TRBD2 matches 10 bases. CDR3 length equals 16 residues. J lost 5 bases, V lost 0 bases, and 6 bases had no gene match. Germline CDR1 SGDLS, CDR2 YYNGEE. Here the CDR3 DNA reads TGTGCCAGCAGCGTAGTAAGCGGGGGGGTGATAGATACGCAGTATTTT. Protein sequence: CASSVVSGGVIDTQYF.

V gene TRBV5-1 combines with J gene TRBJ1-5; D perhaps matches TRBD1 (6 bases). CDR1 and CDR2 (germline): SGHRS, YFSETQ. CDR3 length: 15 residues. Trimming took off 1 base at V and 5 bases at J, with 13 bases between the two ends. As DNA, the CDR3 is TGCGCCAGCAGCTTGAATGGGGACACCCATCAGCCCCAGCATTTT. Amino acids: CASSLNGDTHQPQHF.

The CDR3 DNA follows: TGTGCCAGCAGTTTGGGACTATCTGGAAACACCATATATTTT. Translated, it gives CASSLGLSGNTIYF. The gene calls are TRBV27 and TRBJ1-3, with a weak D call TRBD1 (5 bases). Looked up from germline, CDR1 is MNHEY and CDR2 is SMNVEV (reference sequence). The CDR3 loop spans 14 amino acids. V lost 3 bases to trimming and J lost 1 base, with 7 bases between them.

The chain recombines TRBV4-3 with TRBJ1-4, with no clear D. Germline CDR1 reads LGHNA; CDR2 reads YSLEER. The CDR3 consists of 15 residues. Trimming left V 0 bases short and J 7 bases short, with 12 bases between. The CDR3: CASSQDSGDGEKLFF. The CDR3 DNA follows: TGCGCCAGCAGCCAAGATTCGGGAGATGGTGAAAAACTGTTTTTT.

This clone was seen only a few times. The chain recombines TRBV30 with TRBJ1-5, with D tentatively TRBD1 (5 bases). This CDR3 spans 16 amino acids. CDR1 is GTSNPN, CDR2 SVGIG, per germline (reference sequence). Trimming cost V 0 bases and J 7 bases, with 19 bases left between them. The CDR3 DNA is TGTGCCTGGAGTGTACGGGTAGCAGGGAAAGGACAGCCCCAGCATTTT. The encoded protein is CAWSVRVAGKGQPQHF. The entire variable domain, with the rest obtained from reference TRBV30 and TRBJ1-5, is as follows: SQTIHQWPATLVQPVGSPLSLECTVEGTSNPNLYWYRQAAGRGLQLLFYSVGIGQISSEVPQNLSASRPQDRQFILSSKKLLLSDSGFYLCAWSVRVAGKGQPQHFGDGTRLSIL.

CDR3 nucleotide sequence: TGTGCCAGCAGTTTATGGCCCCAGAAAAAAGAGACCCAGTACTTC. Amino acids: CASSLWPQKKETQYF. V usage is TRBV27 and J usage is TRBJ2-5, with D unresolved. The CDR3 contains 15 residues. The germline V and J ends were trimmed by 1 base and 3 bases, with 12 bases remaining between them. In germline, CDR1 is MNHEY, CDR2 SMNVEV (reference sequence).